The subject of this entry is one T cell receptor (beta chain). No cognate antigen has been identified for it. Per-base quality was not reported, and no clone a single base away is much larger than it. Using the deep immunoSEQ assay, TCR CDR3 regions were amplified from genomic DNA by multiplex PCR. Genomic DNA extracted from each cell subset was distributed evenly over all wells of several immunoSEQ 96-well plates, and each plate served as one replicate. Each replicate PCR for sorted subsets received roughly 0.2 ug genomic DNA, equal to 30,000 or so T cell genomes. Purified libraries were quantified with a Qubit 3.0 fluorometer, sized on a Bioanalyzer 2100, and re-quantified with the KAPA Library Quantification kit. A separate single-read 150-cycle Illumina NextSeq 550 flow cell was used to sequence each immunoSEQ 96-well plate. The source study handled its data this way. Because the immunoSEQ output included only junctional sequences and no quality scores, the filtering could not be the same as the filtering used for full-length reads. Sequences were annotated with PyIR, a Python wrapper for IgBLAST v1.9, and V/J genes and CDR3 were assigned using IMGT germline references. Reads with weak V/J assignments (E-value above 1e-6), missing CDR3, stop codons, out-of-frame junctions, or ambiguous translated residues were removed. V3J clonotypes were defined as sequences sharing the same inferred V gene, J gene, and CDR3 amino acid sequence. Percentage overlap between repertoires was computed as shared unique clonotypes divided by the size of the smaller repertoire. Three approaches were used to assess repertoire richness: RTK rarefaction, the Chao1 estimator, and Recon v2.1 estimates of unobserved clonotypes. Generation probabilities were computed with OLGA for all TCRbeta clonotypes obtained by the gDNA method from several donors. Sourced from immuneACCESS, this table was stored by TCRdb with only in-frame sequences that have V and J called. A share of the clones is absent; for the studies checked, an unresolved V gene accounts for under half, and the remainder has no known explanation. That table is the source of V, J and clone size, and D and trimming were worked out from the DNA. Here the sample has over 1.4 million clones; around 95% occur a single time. The ten top clones hold 0.95% to 1.5% of the sample.

The CDR3 goes from the cysteine to the phenylalanine over 16 residues. This entry keeps only the CDR3 DNA: 48 bases, framed from base 1. V loses 2 bases, J loses 6 bases, and the germline ends lie 20 bases apart. The donors were healthy, HIV-negative adults with no recently reported acute infections or vaccinations. All donors were Caucasian adults living in Nashville, Tennessee, USA. CD4+ T cells were enriched through magnetic negative selection, after which naive cells were positively selected on CD45RA and the remaining negative fraction served as the memory subset. Blood was obtained by leukapheresis, after which PBMCs were separated by Ficoll-Histopaque density gradient centrifugation and cryopreserved in liquid nitrogen vapor phase. Purity and quantity of every magnetically sorted T cell population were checked by analytical flow cytometry. Genomic DNA was isolated from each sorted fraction and quantified by UV absorbance on a Nanodrop 2000c.

These data belong to a study of shared clonotypes between healthy human individuals (dated by TCRdb to about 2020). For the study in its entirety: The cohort comprised a couple of women and three men aged 18 to 49 years. For each donor, CD4 naive and CD4 memory were each run on three plates, CD8 naive on two plates, and CD8 memory on one plate. To estimate repertoire size and how much clonotype sharing occurs between individuals, the study deeply sequenced the blood TCR repertoires of several healthy adults. To increase sequencing depth and limit assay-specific biases, different laboratories used diverse techniques to prepare libraries and sequence TCR repertoires. Between about 0.85 and 8.9 billion PBMCs per donor were obtained by leukapheresis.

What the study reported, not specific to this receptor: Even with the large sequencing depth, rarefaction of the sorted-subset datasets indicated that sequencing was incomplete. Only blood was sampled, and tissue TCR repertoires likely differ from those in blood. Pairwise subsampling led to the expectation that sequencing depth would affect the degree of clonotype sharing among donors. Because the study included a small number of donors, the genetic and exposure-history diversity represented was limited. Clonotypes shared by all four sorted-subset donors showed higher generation probabilities than non-shared clonotypes. Roughly 5.2% of naive CD4, more than 3% of naive CD8, 2.3% of memory CD4, and 0.4% of memory CD8 clonotypes were shared across a few donors. Naive subsets generally had larger estimated clonotype richness than memory subsets did.

Sequenced sample: naive CD4+ T cells sorted from blood. What this sample's cell subset or site label stands for: CD45RA+ positively selected. The sequence derives from a man in his thirties or forties in good health. Here the chain combines TRBV23-1 and TRBJ2-7; the D gene could be TRBD1 or TRBD2, each one agreeing over 6 bases. TRBV23-1 is treated as an ORF (open reading frame) with a function not yet certain. The CDR3 corresponds to CASSQLRGLAKGEQYF. The DNA sequence follows: TGCGCCAGCAGTCAACTCAGGGGTCTAGCGAAAGGCGAGCAGTACTTC.